The TCR beta chain under discussion was sequenced for a study of tumor-infiltrating lymphocytes in primary liver carcinoma. For this clonotype: Its target is not known. A read error may account for a junction end that differs from germline.

A constant-region primer primed TCR beta cDNA synthesis from roughly 510 ng of total RNA. The TCR beta library was amplified through three nested multiplex PCR rounds in a modified ARM-PCR procedure. Amplification in the first two PCR rounds was performed using TRBV1-TRBV30 forward primers and a C-beta reverse primer for 10 cycles each. TCRdb analysed the multiplex PCR reads with MiXCR anew, one entry per CDR3 protein. The sample lists some 120,000 distinct CDR3 sequences, 50% to 65% occurring once. Each 20-30 mg portion of unsorted bulk tissue served as the source for co-extraction of RNA and DNA. Broader study findings: Tumor samples exhibited a significantly greater top-250-clone fraction than blood samples (p = 0.039). Representation across all five tumor regions was limited to only about 7-25% of top clones.

Germline V gene data show CDR1 as SQVTM and CDR2 as ANQGSEA. The CDR3 contains 13 residues. Input material: liver tumor tissue from sampling region 1. The subset was: tumor region T1, superior pole. This receptor was taken from a woman aged 55-69 years with primary liver carcinoma and hepatitis B virus infection. J is TRBJ2-2 and V is TRBV29-1; maybe TRBD1 (7 bases). The CDR3 DNA reads as TGCAGCGTGACAGGGCAATCAGGCGGGGAGCTGTTGTTT. Translation gives CSVTGQSGGELLF.